Each of the 21 T cell receptor beta chains below was sequenced from the same sample in a study of blood T cell repertoires in COVID-19. Some clones are missing from TCRdb's copy, which holds only in-frame ones; the method was immunoSEQ multiplex PCR. The sample has around 140,000 clones; approximately 88% are singletons. Input material: peripheral blood. The receptors stem from a man in his fifties or sixties with active or convalescent COVID-19.

This chain joins TRBV24-1 and TRBJ1-2, with TRBD1 matching over 7 bases. Germline V CDR1 and CDR2: KGHDR, SFDVKD. With 4 bases clipped from V and 4 bases from J, the junction kept 8 bases outside the gene matches. CDR3 size: 15 residues. CDR3 in DNA: TGTGCCACCAGTGACTATGGACAGGATTCCTATGGCTACACCTTC. Protein product: CATSDYGQDSYGYTF.

The chain has TRBV4-2 and TRBJ1-3; D ambiguous. The length of the CDR3 is 16 residues. The V end lost 3 bases, the J end lost 0 bases, and 12 bases lay between the germline ends. Looked up from germline, CDR1 is LGHNA and CDR2 is YNFKEQ. CDR3: CASSQYTGGSGNTIYF. CDR3 DNA: TGTGCCAGCAGCCAGTACACCGGAGGCTCTGGAAACACCATATATTTT.

The rearrangement joins TRBV4-2 to TRBJ1-5, with D maybe TRBD1 (6 bases). CDR3 length: 17 amino acids. Per germline, CDR1 LGHNA and CDR2 YNFKEQ. Trimming removed 4 bases at V and 0 bases at J, with 16 bases between. DNA for the CDR3: TGTGCCAGCAGCCCCTTTGTGGGGACATATAGCAATCAGCCCCAGCATTTT. Amino acids: CASSPFVGTYSNQPQHF.

The rearrangement uses TRBV6-6 and TRBJ1-2; 8 bases fit TRBD1. V lost 2 bases and J lost 6; bases outside the gene matches: 2. CDR1 and CDR2 (germline): MNHNY, SVGAGI (reference sequence). This CDR3 has 13 amino acids. Here the CDR3 DNA reads TGTGCCAGCAGTTACGGACAGGGAAATGGCTACACCTTC. It specifies CASSYGQGNGYTF.

V is TRBV2 and J is TRBJ1-1, with 9 bases that match TRBD1. V was pared by 6 bases and J by 9 bases, with 2 bases of the junction left unmatched. Germline assignment: CDR1 SNHLY and CDR2 FYNNEI. The CDR3 sequence is 11 residues long. The CDR3: CASRGTGQAFF. The CDR3 DNA reads as TGTGCCAGCAGGGGGACAGGGCAAGCTTTCTTT.

The rearrangement joins TRBV7-9 to TRBJ2-4; 7 positions agree with TRBD1. The CDR3 totals 15 residues. Per germline, CDR1 SEHNR and CDR2 FQNEAQ (reference sequence). V trimming: 5 bases; J trimming: 6 bases; junction bases outside the gene matches: 10. This CDR3 is CASSPRQGLGNIQYF. CDR3 DNA: TGTGCCAGCAGCCCGCGACAGGGTTTGGGAAACATTCAGTACTTC. Complete variable domain (other parts from reference TRBV7-9 and TRBJ2-4): DTGVSQNPRHKITKRGQNVTFRCDPISEHNRLYWYRQTLGQGPEFLTYFQNEAQLEKSRLLSDRFSAERPKGSFSTLEIQRTEQGDSAMYLCASSPRQGLGNIQYFGAGTRLSVL.

The genes are TRBV6-1 and TRBJ2-5; a weak D match, TRBD2 (5 bases). V was trimmed by 7 bases and J by 1 base, leaving 7 bases between them. Germline CDR1 is MNHNS and CDR2 is SASEGT. The CDR3 is made up of 12 amino acids. The CDR3 DNA reads as TGTGCCAGCAACAGCGGCCAAGAGACCCAGTACTTC. Translation: CASNSGQETQYF.

In DNA, the CDR3 is TGTGCCAGCAGTTTACGGCTGACCGGAGGATATGGCTACACCTTC. It codes for CASSLRLTGGYGYTF. The rearrangement joins TRBV28 to TRBJ1-2; D not certain. Germline CDR1 MDHEN, CDR2 SYDVKM. The V and J ends lost 2 bases and 5 bases respectively, with 15 bases between them. The CDR3 extends over 15 amino acids.

The chain employs TRBV6-5 and TRBJ1-2; 10 bases map to TRBD1. This CDR3 is built from 15 residues. Germline CDR1 is MNHEY and CDR2 is SVGAGI. After removal of 8 bases from V and 0 bases from J, the junction contained 6 bases not matched to a gene. DNA for the CDR3: TGTGCCAGCGGGGACAGGGGTGGACCTAACTATGGCTACACCTTC. As protein: CASGDRGGPNYGYTF.

This clone was counted a single time. The J gene is TRBJ1-2, the V gene TRBV25-1; D is possibly TRBD1 (6 bases). This CDR3 region has 14 residues. V gave up 6 bases and J gave up 7 bases, with 18 bases separating them. Germline CDR1 MGHDK, CDR2 SYGVNS. CDR3 amino acids: CASRETGMRSGYTF. CDR3 nucleotides: TGTGCCAGCAGGGAGACAGGTATGAGGAGTGGCTACACCTTC.

V gene TRBV11-3 combines with J gene TRBJ1-6; D unresolved. The V and J ends lost 0 bases and 10 bases respectively, with 7 bases between them. The CDR3 is 13 residues long. Germline lookup yields CDR1 SGHNT and CDR2 YENEEA. The CDR3 region is CASSLDGRSPLHF. The CDR3 DNA follows: TGTGCCAGCAGCTTAGATGGGAGATCACCCCTCCACTTT.

This clone occurred once. This rearrangement joins TRBV30 to TRBJ1-4; TRBD1 might be the D (5 bases). This CDR3 is built from 13 residues. With 2 bases removed from V and 4 bases from J, the gap between germline ends came to 8 bases. Per the germline V gene, CDR1 is GTSNPN and CDR2 is SVGIG (reference sequence). The CDR3 protein is CAWSSGFNEKLFF. As DNA, the CDR3 is TGTGCCTGGAGTTCAGGGTTTAATGAAAAACTGTTTTTT.

In this sample, this clone turned up once. The genes are TRBV6-5 and TRBJ2-7, with 11 nucleotides matching TRBD2. CDR1 and CDR2 (germline): MNHEY, SVGAGI. The V gene end was trimmed by 7 bases and the J gene end by 6 bases; junction bases not matched to a gene: 8. CDR3 length equals 14 residues. The CDR3 protein is CASKELAGDREQYF. In nucleotides, the CDR3 is TGTGCCAGCAAAGAACTAGCGGGAGATCGCGAGCAGTACTTC.

For the CDR3, the DNA is TGTGCCAGTAGTGGACCGGGACAGGGGGACACTGAAGCTTTCTTT. Translating it yields CASSGPGQGDTEAFF. The J gene is TRBJ1-1, the V gene TRBV19, with 11 positions matching TRBD1. CDR1 and CDR2 from the germline V gene are LNHDA and SQIVND (reference sequence). Trimming at V came to 5 bases and at J to 3 bases, leaving 5 bases not matched to a gene. CDR3 length: 15 residues.

The chain joins TRBV28 to TRBJ1-1, with D possibly TRBD1 on 5 matching bases. V lost 5 bases, J lost 4 bases, and 14 bases lay in between. The CDR3 sequence is 14 residues long. The V gene's germline CDR1 is MDHEN and CDR2 SYDVKM. DNA for the CDR3: TGTGCCAGCAGTCCAGGGTGGTCGGGCACTGAAGCTTTCTTT. Encoded protein: CASSPGWSGTEAFF.

The rearrangement links TRBV9 to TRBJ1-2, with 7 nucleotides matching TRBD1. Per germline, CDR1 SGDLS and CDR2 YYNGEE. CDR3 length: 17 amino acids. V gave up 3 bases and J gave up 3 bases; unmatched junction bases: 14. The CDR3 sequence is CASSDPGQTYPHYGYTF. DNA for the CDR3: TGTGCCAGCAGCGATCCGGGACAGACATACCCCCACTATGGCTACACCTTC.

This CDR3 is CASPGLAGLTDTQYF. CDR3 nucleotide sequence: TGTGCCAGCCCGGGACTAGCGGGCCTCACAGATACGCAGTATTTT. The chain is built from TRBV6-5 and TRBJ2-3, with TRBD2 matching 12 bases. CDR1 and CDR2 (germline): MNHEY, SVGAGI. Trimming removed 8 bases from V and 2 bases from J; junction bases left unmatched: 5. This CDR3 has 15 residues.

The chain combines TRBV5-8 with TRBJ2-6, with 7 positions matching TRBD1. Per the germline V gene, CDR1 is SGHTS and CDR2 is YDEGEE. V shed 5 bases, J shed 2 bases, and the junction held 13 bases outside the gene matches. CDR3 size: 18 residues. CDR3 sequence: CASSRGQERLPGANVLTF. The DNA of the CDR3 is TGTGCCAGCAGTCGTGGACAGGAACGCCTCCCTGGGGCCAACGTCCTGACTTTC.

The chain joins TRBV11-3 to TRBJ2-1, with TRBD1 as a possible D gene (6 bases). The CDR3 has 17 amino acids. Germline CDR1 reads SGHNT; CDR2 reads YENEEA. V was trimmed by 0 bases and J by 10 bases, leaving 22 bases between them. The CDR3 spells CASSLDLGLGGMGEQFF. CDR3 DNA sequence: TGTGCCAGCAGCTTAGATTTGGGTCTAGGGGGAATGGGAGAGCAGTTCTTC.

The chain joins TRBV28 to TRBJ1-2; 7 bases are shared with TRBD1. Trimming at V came to 5 bases and at J to 4 bases, leaving 10 bases not matched to a gene. Germline assignment: CDR1 MDHEN and CDR2 SYDVKM. The CDR3 runs to 15 residues. The CDR3 DNA reads TGTGCCAGCAGTAAAGGGACAGCTGGGACCTATGGCTACACCTTC. This translates into CASSKGTAGTYGYTF.

The chain links TRBV24-1 to TRBJ1-1; D is undetermined. The CDR3 extends over 13 amino acids. The germline CDR1 and CDR2 sequences are KGHDR and SFDVKD. The V end lost 0 bases, the J end lost 12 bases, and 13 bases lay between the germline ends. The CDR3 loop is CATSDLASRVTFF. In DNA form, the CDR3 reads TGTGCCACCAGTGATTTGGCATCGAGGGTAACTTTCTTT.